These 21 T cell receptor beta chains were sequenced from one sample in a study of cytomegalovirus exposure and HLA in healthy donors. Researchers ran the PCR with 60 Vbeta and 13 Jbeta primers. The repertoire was sequenced with immunoSEQ multiplex PCR; TCRdb's copy has only in-frame clones and lacks some. Of about 160,000 clones in the sample, around 76% were seen once. The sample consisted of PBMCs. These receptor sequences come from a man aged 35 to 55 in good health and CMV-seronegative.

The chain has TRBV6-1 and TRBJ2-7, with 11 nucleotides matching TRBD2. The V gene end was trimmed by 3 bases and the J gene end by 3 bases; junction bases not matched to a gene: 4. Germline CDR1 reads MNHNS; CDR2 reads SASEGT. CDR3 length equals 15 residues. The CDR3 DNA reads as TGTGCCAGCAGTGAGGGACTAGCGGTATTCTACGAGCAGTACTTC. Translating gives CASSEGLAVFYEQYF.

The rearrangement links TRBV29-1 to TRBJ2-2, with 13 bases that match TRBD2. The CDR3 runs 15 residues. The ends lost 7 bases at V and 10 bases at J; junction bases unmatched: 12. Germline loops: CDR1 SQVTM, CDR2 ANQGSEA. CDR3 coding DNA: TGCAGCGCTCTCCCCGGGACTAGCGGGGCGGAGGAGCTGTTTTTT. The encoded protein is CSALPGTSGAEELFF.

The sample holds a few counts of this clone. The chain links TRBV5-1 to TRBJ2-3; the match to TRBD1 covers 10 bases. The trim removed 3 bases at V and 1 base at J, leaving 2 bases unmatched. CDR3 size: 15 residues. Germline CDR1 SGHRS, CDR2 YFSETQ. The CDR3 loop reads CASSSTGGGTDTQYF. CDR3 nucleotide sequence: TGCGCCAGCAGCTCGACAGGGGGCGGCACAGATACGCAGTATTTT.

This sequence joins TRBV2 and TRBJ2-2; D uncertain. The CDR3 length is 13 residues. Trimming took off 7 bases at V and 3 bases at J, with 9 bases between the two ends. Per the germline V gene, CDR1 is SNHLY and CDR2 is FYNNEI. In DNA form, the CDR3 reads TGTGCCAGCAAGGCAGGTTACACCGGGGAGCTGTTTTTT. As protein: CASKAGYTGELFF.

The rearrangement uses TRBV19 and TRBJ1-1; TRBD1 is a possible D gene (5 bases). CDR3 size: 16 residues. In germline, CDR1 is LNHDA, CDR2 SQIVND (reference sequence). Trimming stripped 3 bases from V and 0 bases from J, with 14 bases between. The CDR3 loop is CASSIGRGRLNTEAFF. For the CDR3, the DNA is TGTGCCAGTAGTATTGGGAGGGGCAGACTGAACACTGAAGCTTTCTTT.

This clone was observed once. V and J are TRBV4-1 and TRBJ2-5, with 11 positions matching TRBD2. The CDR3 is 17 residues long. Germline values: CDR1 MGHRA, CDR2 YSYEKL. Trimming took 4 bases from V and 1 from J; bases not matched to a gene: 8. The CDR3 here is CASSRGGTSGFQETQYF. The CDR3 DNA reads as TGCGCCAGCAGCCGGGGGGGGACTAGCGGCTTCCAAGAGACCCAGTACTTC.

The genes are TRBV7-3 and TRBJ2-3, with TRBD2 matching 9 bases. Trimming removed 1 base from V and 2 bases from J; junction bases left unmatched: 4. The CDR3 has 16 amino acids. CDR1 and CDR2 from the germline V gene are SGHTA and FQGTGA. Written as DNA, the CDR3 is TGTGCCAGCAGCTTAATGGCGGGAGGGACCACAGATACGCAGTATTTT. It yields the protein CASSLMAGGTTDTQYF.

The chain joins TRBV5-4 to TRBJ2-1; TRBD1 agrees at 9 bases. The CDR3 runs 17 residues. The trim removed 0 bases at V and 2 bases at J, leaving 6 bases unmatched. Germline V CDR1 and CDR2: SGHNT, YYREEE (reference sequence). Here the CDR3 reads CASSLAGQGFPYNEQFF. The CDR3 DNA sequence: TGTGCCAGCAGCTTGGCGGGACAGGGTTTTCCCTACAATGAGCAGTTCTTC.

This clone was found a few times. V is TRBV28 and J is TRBJ2-7; possibly TRBD1 for D (6 bases). This CDR3 has 14 amino acids. With 6 bases removed from V and 3 bases from J, the gap between germline ends came to 15 bases. CDR1 is MDHEN, CDR2 SYDVKM, per germline. The CDR3 here is CASSKIGTNYEQYF. The CDR3 region has the DNA TGTGCCAGCAGCAAAATCGGGACAAACTACGAGCAGTACTTC.

A remark on this clone: At one end, the junction sequence differs from germline, possibly due to a read error. The sample has other DNA sequences that encode this CDR3 too. CDR3 nucleotides: TGTGCCAGTAGCATAGGAGGGATATACAATGAGCAGTTCTTC. This encodes CASSIGGIYNEQFF. The V gene is TRBV19, the J gene TRBJ2-1; the D gene is possibly TRBD2 (6 bases). Germline V lookup: CDR1 LNHDA, CDR2 SQIVND (reference sequence). The CDR3 contains 14 residues.

A word on this clone: The identical CDR3 is also encoded by other nucleotide sequences in the sample. The chain employs TRBV29-1 and TRBJ2-7; D remains unclear. Trimming removed 7 bases at V and 7 bases at J, with 17 bases between. The germline CDR1 and CDR2 sequences are SQVTM and ANQGSEA. The CDR3 extends over 12 amino acids. The CDR3 DNA reads as TGCAGCGCTAAATTAGGAGCTACGGAGCAGTACTTC. Its protein is CSAKLGATEQYF.

The V call is TRBV7-9, the J call TRBJ2-7; 7 nucleotides agree with TRBD2. V gave up 5 bases and J gave up 5 bases; unmatched junction bases: 6. The CDR3 length is 13 residues. Germline V CDR1 and CDR2: SEHNR, FQNEAQ (reference sequence). The CDR3 sequence: CASSRGGMNEQYV. As DNA, the CDR3 is TGTGCCAGCAGCCGCGGGGGTATGAACGAGCAGTACGTC.

The chain carries TRBV9 and TRBJ2-1, with 10 bases aligning to TRBD1. CDR1 SGDLS and CDR2 YYNGEE come from the germline V gene. The CDR3 has 15 amino acids. V lost 3 bases and J lost 4; bases outside the gene matches: 4. The CDR3 DNA sequence: TGTGCCAGCAGCGATCGGGACAGGGGTTACAATGAGCAGTTCTTC. Amino acids: CASSDRDRGYNEQFF.

This sequence joins TRBV28 and TRBJ2-7, with TRBD2 identical over 10 bases. The V gene's germline CDR1 is MDHEN and CDR2 SYDVKM. The CDR3 totals 14 residues. With V trimmed by 6 bases and J by 4 bases, 6 bases remained unmatched. In nucleotides, the CDR3 is TGTGCCAGCAGCCGTCTAGCGGGAGAGTACGAGCAGTACTTC. Residues: CASSRLAGEYEQYF.

V is TRBV7-8 and J is TRBJ1-1; a weak D match, TRBD1 (5 bases). Germline CDR1 reads SGHVS; CDR2 reads FQNEAQ. Trimming shortened V by 8 bases and J by 5 bases, and 21 bases separated the two germline ends. The CDR3 totals 15 residues. The CDR3 spells CASQSSLTAETEAFF. CDR3 coding DNA: TGTGCCAGCCAATCATCATTGACAGCAGAGACTGAAGCTTTCTTT.

This chain connects TRBV27 to TRBJ1-5; 9 nucleotides agree with TRBD1. This CDR3 contains 15 residues. The ends lost 5 bases at V and 7 bases at J; junction bases unmatched: 9. From germline, CDR1 is MNHEY and CDR2 SMNVEV (reference sequence). The CDR3 DNA is TGTGCCAGCAGTATACAGGGGGCGAGGGGACAGCCCCAGCATTTT. Translation gives CASSIQGARGQPQHF.

The chain combines TRBV5-5 with TRBJ1-3; TRBD1 agrees at 11 bases. The J segment lost 6 bases and the V segment lost 4 bases, leaving 3 bases of the junction unmatched. Germline loops: CDR1 SGHKS, CDR2 YYEKEE (reference sequence). The length of the CDR3 is 14 residues. CDR3 loop: CASSRTGGVNTIYF. The CDR3 nucleotides read TGTGCCAGCAGCCGGACAGGGGGCGTAAACACCATATATTTT. Full variable domain (missing parts from reference TRBV5-5 and TRBJ1-3): DAGVTQSPTHLIKTRGQQVTLRCSPISGHKSVSWYQQVLGQGPQFIFQYYEKEERGRGNFPDRFSARQFPNYSSELNVNALLLGDSALYLCASSRTGGVNTIYFGEGSWLTVV.

The chain couples TRBV5-1 to TRBJ1-4; 7 bases line up with TRBD1. This CDR3 is built from 14 residues. V lost 4 bases, J lost 8 bases, and 8 bases stayed unmatched. CDR1 is SGHRS, CDR2 YFSETQ, per germline. This CDR3 is CASSPTGSGEKLFF. As DNA, the CDR3 is TGCGCCAGCAGCCCGACAGGGTCGGGCGAAAAACTGTTTTTT.

The rearrangement uses TRBV30 and TRBJ2-1; a possible D gene is TRBD1 (5 bases). The CDR3 spans 11 residues. Trimming pared 1 base from V and 10 bases from J, leaving 8 bases between. Germline V lookup: CDR1 GTSNPN, CDR2 SVGIG (reference sequence). The CDR3 DNA reads as TGTGCCTGGAGTGACAGGTGGGAGCAGTTCTTC. Encoded protein: CAWSDRWEQFF. Full variable domain (missing parts from reference TRBV30 and TRBJ2-1): SQTIHQWPATLVQPVGSPLSLECTVEGTSNPNLYWYRQAAGRGLQLLFYSVGIGQISSEVPQNLSASRPQDRQFILSSKKLLLSDSGFYLCAWSDRWEQFFGPGTRLTVL.

This rearrangement joins TRBV4-1 to TRBJ2-7, with 7 bases that match TRBD2. Trimming took 4 bases from V and 0 from J; bases not matched to a gene: 15. The germline V gene has CDR1 MGHRA and CDR2 YSYEKL. The CDR3 is 18 amino acids. The CDR3, as DNA: TGCGCCAGCAGCCCTGACGTCCTTTTGCGGGGGATCTCCTACGAGCAGTACTTC. Residues: CASSPDVLLRGISYEQYF.

The chain links TRBV5-1 to TRBJ2-5; 10 bases line up with TRBD2. The CDR3 loop spans 15 amino acids. V dropped 5 bases and J dropped 3; count of bases not matched to a gene: 7. Germline CDR1 SGHRS, CDR2 YFSETQ. The CDR3 here is CASSLGLAEEETQYF. The CDR3 region has the DNA TGCGCCAGCAGTCTCGGACTAGCGGAGGAAGAGACCCAGTACTTC.